This entry features one TCR beta chain sequence. The antigen is undetermined. This sample stems from a study of molecular identifiers for immune sequencing clone quantification. General observations from the study: Among about a million naive cells, as was reported, spiked Jurkat TCR RNA from one cell was detectable. Clones that exceeded 20 RNA copies held over 99% of effector molecules, yet under 1% in naive cells.

Germline V lookup: CDR1 LNHDA, CDR2 SQIVND (reference sequence). This CDR3 comprises 13 residues. V was pared by 4 bases and J by 13 bases, with 19 bases between. Libraries used roughly 17,000 to 1,000,000 sorted naive CD8 T cells and 10%, 30% or 50% RNA input. Previously described methods and listed TCR primers were used for bulk TCR libraries. One entry per CDR3 protein, called by TCRdb with MiXCR from the PCR reads. The data show under 600,000 distinct CDR3 sequences, 25% seen once. The sequence derives from a human donor in good health. Some libraries in this study had Jurkat cell RNA spiked in. The V and J genes are TRBV19 and TRBJ1-2; a weak D match, TRBD1 (5 bases). Sequences were obtained from naive CD8+ T cells from blood, with Jurkat cell RNA spiked in. Regarding subset: FACS-sorted CD8+CD4-CCR7+CD45RA+ naive T cells. The CDR3 coding sequence is TGTGCCAGTAGTACCCCCCCTGGGGGGGGTAGCACCTTC. Translated: CASSTPPGGGSTF.